Listed here is a single T cell receptor beta chain. Original methodology: Researchers report that nucleated cell counts were estimated from reference gene primer amplification. This table comes from immunoSEQ multiplex PCR, and its TCRdb copy is limited to in-frame clones, with some not included. V, J and clone size are taken as reported in that table, and D and trimming were inferred from the DNA itself. The sample has tens of thousands of clones, more than 90% seen once. The data were taken from a study of blood T cell repertoires in COVID-19. The overall study: The origin of the acute and convalescent COVID-19 samples was the United States, Italy and Spain. Sources were T cells, B-cell-depleted T cells, or PBMCs; the material itself was cDNA or gDNA.

Per germline, CDR1 LNHDA and CDR2 SQIVND (reference sequence). Trimming pared 6 bases from V and 0 bases from J, leaving 11 bases between. This CDR3 spans 14 amino acids. The TCR comes from a woman aged 80 or over with acute or convalescent COVID-19. The rearrangement links TRBV19 to TRBJ1-2, with D unresolved. The sequenced material came from peripheral blood. The CDR3 loop is CASRMTLANYGYTF. The CDR3 DNA reads TGTGCCAGTAGAATGACCCTAGCTAACTATGGCTACACCTTC.